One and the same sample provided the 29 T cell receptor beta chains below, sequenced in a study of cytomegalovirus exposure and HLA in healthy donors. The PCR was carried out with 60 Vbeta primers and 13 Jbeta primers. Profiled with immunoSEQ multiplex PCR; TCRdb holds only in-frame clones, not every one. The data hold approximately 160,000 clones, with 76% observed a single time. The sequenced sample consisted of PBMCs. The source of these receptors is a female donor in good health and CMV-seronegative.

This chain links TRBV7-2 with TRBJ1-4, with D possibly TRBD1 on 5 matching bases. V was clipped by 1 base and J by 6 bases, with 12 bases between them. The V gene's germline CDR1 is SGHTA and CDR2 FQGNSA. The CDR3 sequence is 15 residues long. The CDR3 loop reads CASSLEAGIDEKLFF. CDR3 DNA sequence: TGTGCCAGCAGCTTAGAAGCAGGGATAGATGAAAAACTGTTTTTT.

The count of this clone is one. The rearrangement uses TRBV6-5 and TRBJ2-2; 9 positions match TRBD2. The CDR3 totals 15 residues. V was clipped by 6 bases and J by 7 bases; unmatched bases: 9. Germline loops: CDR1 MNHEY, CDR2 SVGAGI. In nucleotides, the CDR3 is TGTGCCAGCAGATCCGCCGGGACTAGCATCGGGGAGCTGTTTTTT. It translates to CASRSAGTSIGELFF.

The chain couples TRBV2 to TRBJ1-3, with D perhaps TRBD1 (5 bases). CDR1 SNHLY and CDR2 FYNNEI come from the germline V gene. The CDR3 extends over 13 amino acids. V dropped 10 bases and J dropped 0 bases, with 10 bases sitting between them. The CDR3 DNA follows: TGTGCCATGAAACAGGACTCTGGAAACACCATATATTTT. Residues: CAMKQDSGNTIYF.

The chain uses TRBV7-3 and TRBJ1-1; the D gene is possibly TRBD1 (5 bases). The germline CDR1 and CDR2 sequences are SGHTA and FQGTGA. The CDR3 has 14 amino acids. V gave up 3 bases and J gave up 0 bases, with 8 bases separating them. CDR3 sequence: CASSFQGMNTEAFF. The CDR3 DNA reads TGTGCCAGCAGCTTTCAGGGAATGAACACTGAAGCTTTCTTT.

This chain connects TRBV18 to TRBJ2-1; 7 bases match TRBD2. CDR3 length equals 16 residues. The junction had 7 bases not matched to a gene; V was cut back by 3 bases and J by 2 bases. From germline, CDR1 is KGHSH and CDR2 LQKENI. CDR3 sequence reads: CASSPGGAGPYNEQFF. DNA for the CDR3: TGTGCCAGCTCACCGGGGGGAGCGGGGCCCTACAATGAGCAGTTCTTC.

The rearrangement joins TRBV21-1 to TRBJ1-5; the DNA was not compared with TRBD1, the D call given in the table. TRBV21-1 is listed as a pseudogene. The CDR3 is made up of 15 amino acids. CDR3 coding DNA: TGTGCCAGCAGCAAATTCAGGGGCTGCAATCAGCCCCAGCATTTT. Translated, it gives CASSKFRGCNQPQHF.

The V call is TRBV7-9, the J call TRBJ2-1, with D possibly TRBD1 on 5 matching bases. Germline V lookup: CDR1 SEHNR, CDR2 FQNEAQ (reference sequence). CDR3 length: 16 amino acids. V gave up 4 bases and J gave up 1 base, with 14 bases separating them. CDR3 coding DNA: TGTGCCAGCAGCTCCACAGGTACCGAATCCTACAATGAGCAGTTCTTC. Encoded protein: CASSSTGTESYNEQFF.

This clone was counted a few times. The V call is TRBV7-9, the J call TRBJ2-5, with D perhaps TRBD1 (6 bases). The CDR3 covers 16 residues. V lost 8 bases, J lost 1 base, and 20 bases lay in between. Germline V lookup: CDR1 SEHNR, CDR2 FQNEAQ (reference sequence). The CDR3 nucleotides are TGTGCCAGCTTAGGGATAGGGGGAGTCCTCCAAGAGACCCAGTACTTC. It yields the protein CASLGIGGVLQETQYF.

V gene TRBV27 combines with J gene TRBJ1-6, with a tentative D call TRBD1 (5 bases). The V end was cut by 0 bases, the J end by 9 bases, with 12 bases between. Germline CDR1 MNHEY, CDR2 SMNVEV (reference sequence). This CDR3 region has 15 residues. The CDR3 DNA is TGTGCCAGCAGTTTATCGGGGCAGGGTAGTTCACCCCTCCACTTT. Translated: CASSLSGQGSSPLHF.

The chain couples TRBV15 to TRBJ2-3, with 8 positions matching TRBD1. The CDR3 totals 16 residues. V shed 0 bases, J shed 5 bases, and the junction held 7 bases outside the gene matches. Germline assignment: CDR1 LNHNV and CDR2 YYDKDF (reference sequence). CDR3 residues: CATSREGVQGVDTQYF. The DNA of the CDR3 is TGTGCCACCAGCAGAGAGGGCGTACAGGGGGTAGATACGCAGTATTTT.

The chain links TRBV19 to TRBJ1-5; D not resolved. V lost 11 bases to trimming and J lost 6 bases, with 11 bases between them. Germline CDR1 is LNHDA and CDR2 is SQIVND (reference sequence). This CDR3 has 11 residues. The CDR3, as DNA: TGTGCCCCTCCCCCCCCTCAGCCCCAGCATTTT. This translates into CAPPPPQPQHF. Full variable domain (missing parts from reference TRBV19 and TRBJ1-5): DGGITQSPKYLFRKEGQNVTLSCEQNLNHDAMYWYRQDPGQGLRLIYYSQIVNDFQKGDIAEGYSVSREKKESFPLTVTSAQKNPTAFYLCAPPPPQPQHFGDGTRLSIL.

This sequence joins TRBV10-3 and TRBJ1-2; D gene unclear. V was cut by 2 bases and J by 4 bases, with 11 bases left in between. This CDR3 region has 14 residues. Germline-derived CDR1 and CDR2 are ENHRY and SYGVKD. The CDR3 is CAISEAGRVYGYTF. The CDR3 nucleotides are TGTGCCATCAGTGAGGCGGGTCGGGTCTATGGCTACACCTTC.

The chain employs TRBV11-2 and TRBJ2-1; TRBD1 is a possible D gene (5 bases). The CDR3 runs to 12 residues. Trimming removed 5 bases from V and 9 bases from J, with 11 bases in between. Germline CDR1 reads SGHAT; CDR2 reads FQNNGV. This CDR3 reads CASSARRGEQFF. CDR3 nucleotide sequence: TGTGCCAGCAGCGCACGAAGGGGTGAGCAGTTCTTC.

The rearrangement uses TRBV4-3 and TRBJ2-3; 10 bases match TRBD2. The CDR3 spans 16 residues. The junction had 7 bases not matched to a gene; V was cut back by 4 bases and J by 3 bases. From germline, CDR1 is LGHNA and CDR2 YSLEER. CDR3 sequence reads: CASSPGPSGGTDTQYF. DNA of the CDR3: TGCGCCAGCAGCCCAGGGCCTAGCGGGGGTACAGATACGCAGTATTTT.

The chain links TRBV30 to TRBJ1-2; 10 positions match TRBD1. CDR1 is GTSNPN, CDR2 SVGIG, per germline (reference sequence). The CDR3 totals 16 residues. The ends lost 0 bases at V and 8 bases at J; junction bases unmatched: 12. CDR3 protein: CAWSVLGQGERRGYTF. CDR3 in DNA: TGTGCCTGGAGTGTCCTAGGACAGGGGGAAAGAAGGGGCTACACCTTC.

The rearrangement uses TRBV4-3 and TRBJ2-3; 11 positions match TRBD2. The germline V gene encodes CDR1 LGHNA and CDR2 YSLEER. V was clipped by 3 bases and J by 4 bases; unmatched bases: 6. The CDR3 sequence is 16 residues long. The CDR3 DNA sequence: TGCGCCAGCAGCCAGGCGGGACTAGCGGCCTCAGATACGCAGTATTTT. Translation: CASSQAGLAASDTQYF.

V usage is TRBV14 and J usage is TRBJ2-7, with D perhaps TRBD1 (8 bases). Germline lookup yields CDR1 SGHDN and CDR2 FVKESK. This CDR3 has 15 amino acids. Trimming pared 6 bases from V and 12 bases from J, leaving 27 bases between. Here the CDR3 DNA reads TGTGCCAGCAGTCACAGGGGGACGGGGGGCTCCCCACGGTACTTC. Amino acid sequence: CASSHRGTGGSPRYF. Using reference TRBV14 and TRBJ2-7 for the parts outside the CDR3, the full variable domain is EAGVTQFPSHSVIEKGQTVTLRCDPISGHDNLYWYRRVMGKEIKFLLHFVKESKQDESGMPNNRFLAERTGGTYSTLKVQPAELEDSGVYFCASSHRGTGGSPRYFGPGTRLTVT.

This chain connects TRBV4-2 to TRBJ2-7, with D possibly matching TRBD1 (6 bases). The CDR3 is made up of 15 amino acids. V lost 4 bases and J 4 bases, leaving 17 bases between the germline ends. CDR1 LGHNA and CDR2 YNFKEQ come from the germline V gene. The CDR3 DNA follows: TGTGCCAGCAGCCCAGGGTGGAGCGGACAGTACGAGCAGTACTTC. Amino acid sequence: CASSPGWSGQYEQYF.

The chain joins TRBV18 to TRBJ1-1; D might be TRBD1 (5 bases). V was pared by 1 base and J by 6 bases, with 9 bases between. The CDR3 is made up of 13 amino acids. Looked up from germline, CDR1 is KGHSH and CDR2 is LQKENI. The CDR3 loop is CASSPQRGAEAFF. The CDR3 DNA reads TGTGCCAGCTCACCACAACGGGGGGCTGAAGCTTTCTTT.

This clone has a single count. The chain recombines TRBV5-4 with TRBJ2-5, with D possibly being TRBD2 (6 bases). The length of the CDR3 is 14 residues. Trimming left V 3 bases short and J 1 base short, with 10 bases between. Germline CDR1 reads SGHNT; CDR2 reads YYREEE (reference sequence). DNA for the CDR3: TGTGCCAGCAGCTCGGGACTTTTCCAAGAGACCCAGTACTTC. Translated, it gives CASSSGLFQETQYF.

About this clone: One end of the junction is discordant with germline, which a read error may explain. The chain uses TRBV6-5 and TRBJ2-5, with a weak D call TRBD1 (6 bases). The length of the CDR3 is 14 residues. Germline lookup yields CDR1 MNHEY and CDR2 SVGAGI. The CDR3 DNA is TGTGCCAGCCCGGGTGACAGGAGGATAGAGACCCAATACTTC. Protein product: CASPGDRRIETQYF.

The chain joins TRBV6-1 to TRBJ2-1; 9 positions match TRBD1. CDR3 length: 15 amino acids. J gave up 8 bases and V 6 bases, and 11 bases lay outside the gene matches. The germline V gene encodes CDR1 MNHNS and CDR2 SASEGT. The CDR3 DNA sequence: TGTGCCAGCAGAAGTTCGGGACAGGGACGGGATGAGCAGTTCTTC. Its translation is CASRSSGQGRDEQFF.

DNA for the CDR3: TGCGCCAGCAGTGAGTCGGGGGGGCAGGGATTCTCACCCCTCCACTTT. This sequence encodes CASSESGGQGFSPLHF. This chain uses TRBV10-1 with TRBJ1-6; a possible D gene is TRBD1 (6 bases). The CDR3 sequence is 16 residues long. CDR1 and CDR2 from the germline V gene are WNHNN and SYGVQD (reference sequence). V lost 0 bases and J lost 10, with 16 bases in between.

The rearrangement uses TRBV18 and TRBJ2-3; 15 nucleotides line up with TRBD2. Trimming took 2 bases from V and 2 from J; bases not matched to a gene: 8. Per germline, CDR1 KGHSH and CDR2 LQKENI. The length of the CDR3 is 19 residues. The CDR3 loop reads CASSPRTSGRGDLTDTQYF. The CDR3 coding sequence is TGTGCCAGCTCACCAAGGACTAGCGGGAGGGGAGATCTCACAGATACGCAGTATTTT.

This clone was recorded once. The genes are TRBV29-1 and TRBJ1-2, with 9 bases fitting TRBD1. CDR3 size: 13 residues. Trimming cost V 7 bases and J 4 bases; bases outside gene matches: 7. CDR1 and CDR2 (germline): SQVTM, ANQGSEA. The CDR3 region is CSASDRGRYGYTF. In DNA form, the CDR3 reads TGCAGCGCCTCGGACAGGGGCCGCTATGGCTACACCTTC.

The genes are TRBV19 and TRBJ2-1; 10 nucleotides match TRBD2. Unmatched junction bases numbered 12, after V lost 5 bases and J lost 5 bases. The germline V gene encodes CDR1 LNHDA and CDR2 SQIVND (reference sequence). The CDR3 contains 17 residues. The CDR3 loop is CASSASLLAGPHNEQFF. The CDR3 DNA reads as TGTGCCAGTAGTGCCTCGCTACTAGCGGGACCACACAATGAGCAGTTCTTC. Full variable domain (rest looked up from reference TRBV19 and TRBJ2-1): DGGITQSPKYLFRKEGQNVTLSCEQNLNHDAMYWYRQDPGQGLRLIYYSQIVNDFQKGDIAEGYSVSREKKESFPLTVTSAQKNPTAFYLCASSASLLAGPHNEQFFGPGTRLTVL.

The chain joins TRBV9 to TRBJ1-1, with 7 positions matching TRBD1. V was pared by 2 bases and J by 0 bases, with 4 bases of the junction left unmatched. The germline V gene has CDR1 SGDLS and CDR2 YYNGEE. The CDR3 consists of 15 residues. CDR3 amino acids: CASSVSGGMNTEAFF. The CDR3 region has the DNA TGTGCCAGCAGCGTTTCAGGGGGGATGAACACTGAAGCTTTCTTT.

The CDR3 DNA follows: TGTGCCAGCAGCGTAGGACAGGGCGGCCAGCCCCAGCATTTT. Its protein product is CASSVGQGGQPQHF. The J gene is TRBJ1-5, the V gene TRBV9; 7 nucleotides agree with TRBD1. There are 14 residues in the CDR3. Germline-derived CDR1 and CDR2 are SGDLS and YYNGEE. The ends lost 0 bases at V and 7 bases at J; junction bases unmatched: 4.

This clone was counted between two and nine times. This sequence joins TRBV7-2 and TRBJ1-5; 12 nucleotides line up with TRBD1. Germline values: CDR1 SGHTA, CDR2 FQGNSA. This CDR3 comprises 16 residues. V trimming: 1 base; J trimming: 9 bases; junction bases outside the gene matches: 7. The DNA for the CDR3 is TGTGCCAGCAGCTTAGAGGGACAGGGGGCGACTAGGCCCCAGCATTTT. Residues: CASSLEGQGATRPQHF.